Shown below are 15 T cell receptor beta chains from a single sample sequenced in a study of blood T cell repertoires in COVID-19. Assay: immunoSEQ multiplex PCR; the TCRdb copy retains only in-frame clones and omits some. The sample has some 150,000 clones; about four fifths are singletons. Specimen: peripheral blood. The receptors stem from a man aged 55 to 70 with acute or convalescent COVID-19.

This clone has only a few counts. This sequence joins TRBV7-8 and TRBJ2-7; 8 positions match TRBD1. Losses at the gene ends were 6 bases for V and 0 bases for J; bases not matched to a gene: 1. This CDR3 is 13 amino acids long. Germline CDR1 SGHVS, CDR2 FQNEAQ. In nucleotides, the CDR3 is TGTGCCAGCAGGGACAGGGTCTCCTACGAGCAGTACTTC. Protein: CASRDRVSYEQYF.

The CDR3 region has the DNA TGTGCCAGCTCAGCGTCAACTAGCGGGGGGAACACCGGGGAGCTGTTTTTT. Its protein product is CASSASTSGGNTGELFF. This chain uses TRBV18 with TRBJ2-2; 11 nucleotides align to TRBD2. After removal of 5 bases from V and 1 base from J, the junction contained 6 bases not matched to a gene. The CDR3 consists of 17 residues. Germline CDR1 is KGHSH and CDR2 is LQKENI.

V usage is TRBV4-3 and J usage is TRBJ1-2; 9 nucleotides match TRBD1. This CDR3 comprises 15 residues. The junction had 9 bases not matched to a gene; V was cut back by 3 bases and J by 7 bases. Germline V gene data show CDR1 as LGHNA and CDR2 as YSLEER. CDR3 region: CASSHTGGAGFGYTF. CDR3 nucleotide sequence: TGCGCCAGCAGCCACACAGGGGGCGCTGGGTTTGGCTACACCTTC.

The rearrangement links TRBV21-1 to TRBJ1-2; the listed D gene, TRBD1, was not tested against the DNA. TRBV21-1 is a listed pseudogene. This CDR3 contains 14 residues. The CDR3 sequence is CASIRDSPNYGYTF. CDR3 in DNA: TGTGCCAGCATCCGGGACAGCCCTAACTATGGCTACACCTTC.

The chain's CDR3 is CSASVVRGHGYTF. CDR3 bases: TGCAGTGCTAGTGTCGTCAGGGGGCATGGCTACACCTTC. This chain connects TRBV20-1 to TRBJ1-2; 8 bases match TRBD1. Germline V gene sequence: CDR1 DFQATT, CDR2 SNEGSKA (reference sequence). The J segment lost 6 bases and the V segment lost 3 bases, leaving 6 bases of the junction unmatched. This CDR3 is built from 13 residues.

V and J are TRBV2 and TRBJ2-1; TRBD1 aligns across 9 bases. J gave up 7 bases and V 3 bases, and 10 bases lay outside the gene matches. The V gene's germline CDR1 is SNHLY and CDR2 FYNNEI. This CDR3 has 16 amino acids. The CDR3 reads CASSDYQQGAGNEQFF. CDR3 DNA sequence: TGTGCCAGCAGTGATTACCAACAGGGGGCAGGAAATGAGCAGTTCTTC.

The V gene is TRBV19, the J gene TRBJ2-5, with TRBD2 matching over 8 bases. Germline assignment: CDR1 LNHDA and CDR2 SQIVND (reference sequence). The CDR3 covers 13 residues. Losses at the gene ends were 6 bases for V and 5 bases for J; bases not matched to a gene: 5. Here the CDR3 reads CASRRGALETQYF. CDR3 DNA sequence: TGTGCCAGTAGGCGGGGGGCCCTGGAGACCCAGTACTTC.

The rearrangement links TRBV2 to TRBJ2-3, with 13 positions matching TRBD2. The germline CDR1 and CDR2 sequences are SNHLY and FYNNEI. With 5 bases clipped from V and 1 base from J, the junction kept 6 bases outside the gene matches. The CDR3 sequence is 17 residues long. CDR3 sequence: CASSRTSGRSGTDTQYF. In DNA, the CDR3 is TGTGCCAGCAGTCGGACTAGCGGGAGATCGGGCACAGATACGCAGTATTTT.

The CDR3 reads CASSLAGTSGMGGNEQFF. In DNA form, the CDR3 reads TGCGCCAGCAGCTTGGCCGGGACTAGCGGTATGGGAGGGAATGAGCAGTTCTTC. J is TRBJ2-1 and V is TRBV5-1; 11 nucleotides agree with TRBD2. This CDR3 is 18 amino acids long. Germline loops: CDR1 SGHRS, CDR2 YFSETQ. After removal of 0 bases from V and 7 bases from J, the junction contained 12 bases not matched to a gene.

J is TRBJ1-3 and V is TRBV19; TRBD1 matches at 8 bases. Germline CDR1 LNHDA, CDR2 SQIVND (reference sequence). V lost 5 bases to trimming and J lost 1 base; unmatched junction nucleotides: 4. The CDR3 has 15 amino acids. The chain's CDR3 is CASSLRTGSGNTIYF. The DNA of the CDR3 is TGTGCCAGTAGTCTCCGGACAGGGTCTGGAAACACCATATATTTT.

The genes are TRBV7-3 and TRBJ2-7; 10 nucleotides align to TRBD1. The germline gives CDR1 SGHTA, CDR2 FQGTGA. The CDR3 has 14 residues. J lost 6 bases, V lost 3 bases, and 5 bases had no gene match. CDR3: CASSFPGQGLEQYF. The CDR3 nucleotides are TGTGCCAGCAGCTTCCCGGGACAGGGGCTCGAGCAGTACTTC.

This clone was recorded only once. J is TRBJ2-5 and V is TRBV14; 10 bases agree with TRBD1. The CDR3 spans 16 residues. The ends lost 4 bases at V and 5 bases at J; junction bases unmatched: 10. CDR1 SGHDN and CDR2 FVKESK come from the germline V gene. CDR3 bases: TGTGCCAGCAGCCCCGGACAGGGGGGCAATCGGGAGACCCAGTACTTC. Residues: CASSPGQGGNRETQYF.

V is TRBV19 and J is TRBJ2-6; D perhaps matches TRBD1 (6 bases). The V gene lost 5 bases and the J gene lost 2 bases, with 10 bases spanning the gap. Germline-derived CDR1 and CDR2 are LNHDA and SQIVND (reference sequence). The CDR3 contains 15 residues. The CDR3 coding sequence is TGTGCCAGTAGTGCAAACAGGGCTGGGGCCAACGTCCTGACTTTC. It codes for CASSANRAGANVLTF.

The chain uses TRBV12-5 and TRBJ2-3; 14 nucleotides agree with TRBD2. CDR1 and CDR2 (germline): LGHNT, FRNRAP. CDR3 size: 18 residues. The ends lost 5 bases at V and 0 bases at J; junction bases unmatched: 7. CDR3 in amino acids: CASGLGGTSGGSTDTQYF. For the CDR3, the DNA is TGTGCTAGTGGTCTCGGGGGGACTAGCGGGGGAAGCACAGATACGCAGTATTTT.

The CDR3 DNA follows: TGTGCCAGCAGTTCTCCCCGGACATCCCTCCACTTT. Its protein is CASSSPRTSLHF. The V call is TRBV6-5, the J call TRBJ1-6, with a possible D match to TRBD1 (5 bases). Germline V gene sequence: CDR1 MNHEY, CDR2 SVGAGI. The CDR3 totals 12 residues. Trimming removed 4 bases at V and 14 bases at J, with 12 bases between.